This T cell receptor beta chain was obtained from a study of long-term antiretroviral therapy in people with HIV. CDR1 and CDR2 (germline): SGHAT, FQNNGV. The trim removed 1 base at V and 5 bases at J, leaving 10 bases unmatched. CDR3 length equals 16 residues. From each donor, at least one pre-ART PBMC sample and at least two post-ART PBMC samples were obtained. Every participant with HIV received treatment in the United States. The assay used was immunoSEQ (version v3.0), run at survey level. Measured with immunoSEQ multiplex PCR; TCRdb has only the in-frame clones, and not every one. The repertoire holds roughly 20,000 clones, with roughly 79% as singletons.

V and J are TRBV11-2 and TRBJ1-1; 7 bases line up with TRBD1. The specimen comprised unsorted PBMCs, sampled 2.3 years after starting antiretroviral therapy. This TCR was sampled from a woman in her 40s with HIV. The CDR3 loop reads CASSLVPGGGWTEAFF. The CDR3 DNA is TGTGCCAGCAGCTTAGTCCCAGGGGGGGGTTGGACTGAAGCTTTCTTT.